The 7 T cell receptor beta chains given below trace back to one sample, sequenced in a study of blood T cell repertoires in COVID-19. Sequenced by immunoSEQ multiplex PCR; TCRdb stores in-frame clones only, minus some. Among approximately 240,000 clones listed, roughly nine tenths were seen once. Sample: PBMCs or T cells enriched from blood (not recorded which). These receptor sequences come from a woman aged 18-29 years in a cohort exposed to, infected with or recovered from COVID-19 (not recorded which).

V gene TRBV6-2 or TRBV6-3 combines with J gene TRBJ2-5, with TRBD2 identical over 14 bases. The V gene end was trimmed by 6 bases and the J gene end by 4 bases; junction bases not matched to a gene: 10. Germline V gives CDR1 MNHEY, CDR2 SVGEGT. This CDR3 region has 17 residues. CDR3 residues: CASSQGLAGANSETQYF. The DNA for the CDR3 is TGTGCCAGCAGCCAGGGACTAGCGGGGGCGAACTCAGAGACCCAGTACTTC.

The rearrangement joins TRBV24-1 to TRBJ2-3; 12 bases map to TRBD1. In germline, CDR1 is KGHDR, CDR2 SFDVKD. With 4 bases clipped from V and 1 base from J, the junction kept 14 bases outside the gene matches. The CDR3 extends over 20 amino acids. CDR3 protein: CATSDPGQGASIRGTDTQYF. In DNA form, the CDR3 reads TGTGCCACCAGTGACCCGGGACAGGGGGCATCCATCCGCGGCACAGATACGCAGTATTTT.

This chain connects TRBV5-1 to TRBJ2-7; a possible D gene is TRBD1 (6 bases). Germline-derived CDR1 and CDR2 are SGHRS and YFSETQ. Trimming took 3 bases from V and 5 from J, leaving 15 bases between them. This CDR3 is 14 amino acids long. Here the CDR3 reads CASSSPDRSHEQYF. In DNA form, the CDR3 reads TGCGCCAGCAGCTCCCCAGACAGGTCTCACGAGCAGTACTTC.

The sample holds one count of this clone. The chain employs TRBV9 and TRBJ2-7; 7 bases align to TRBD1. CDR3 length equals 14 residues. The V segment lost 0 bases and the J segment 7 bases; nucleotides outside the gene matches: 7. In germline, CDR1 is SGDLS, CDR2 YYNGEE. The CDR3 nucleotides read TGTGCCAGCAGCGTAGACAGGGGTTATGGTGAGCAGTACTTC. Translating it yields CASSVDRGYGEQYF.

This rearrangement joins TRBV18 to TRBJ2-2; TRBD2 might be the D (6 bases). The germline V and J ends were trimmed by 1 base and 0 bases, with 15 bases remaining between them. The CDR3 extends over 18 amino acids. Germline V gene lookup returns CDR1 KGHSH and CDR2 LQKENI. The CDR3 DNA is TGTGCCAGCTCACCACGGAGGAGGGGCTCAGCGAACACCGGGGAGCTGTTTTTT. It translates to CASSPRRRGSANTGELFF.

This chain connects TRBV5-8 to TRBJ2-1; 8 bases line up with TRBD2. J gave up 1 base and V 5 bases, and 5 bases lay outside the gene matches. CDR1 and CDR2 (germline): SGHTS, YDEGEE. The CDR3 extends over 15 amino acids. CDR3 bases: TGTGCCAGCAGTTTCGGGAGGGGGTCCTACAATGAGCAGTTCTTC. This gives the protein CASSFGRGSYNEQFF.

The CDR3 loop reads CATPIQGNVETQYF. The CDR3, as DNA: TGTGCCACCCCCATTCAGGGGAATGTAGAGACCCAGTACTTC. This chain joins TRBV24-1 and TRBJ2-5; D might be TRBD1 (6 bases). CDR3 length: 14 residues. V was shortened by 9 bases and J by 4 bases, with 17 bases between the two germline ends. Germline V lookup: CDR1 KGHDR, CDR2 SFDVKD.